This record covers a single T cell receptor beta chain. In germline, CDR1 is SGHDN, CDR2 FVKESK. V shed 6 bases and J shed 0 bases, with 12 bases lying between them. The CDR3 consists of 16 residues. The sample comes from a study of radiotherapy plus CTLA-4 blockade in lung cancer. The table came from immunoSEQ multiplex PCR; TCRdb's copy has only in-frame clones and leaves some out. The table lists around 110,000 clones, 81% of them singletons. V is TRBV14 and J is TRBJ1-6; tentatively, D is TRBD1 (6 bases). This specimen was peripheral blood, taken from a patient treated with radiotherapy plus ipilimumab. The source is a human donor with non-small cell lung cancer that progressed on radiotherapy plus ipilimumab. Some clones in this sample may be carry-over from other donors' samples. The CDR3, as DNA: TGTGCCAGCAGTGGGGGGGCTAGCTCCTATAATTCACCCCTCCACTTT. It codes for CASSGGASSYNSPLHF.